Each of the 6 T cell receptor beta chains below was sequenced from the same sample in a study of regulatory T cells in long-lasting Graves disease. According to the study, TCR beta libraries were built with iRepertoire HTBI primers and CDR3-region Arm-PCR. TCRdb reanalysed the multiplex PCR reads using MiXCR and keeps one entry per CDR3 protein. The table includes just over 600,000 distinct CDR3 sequences, 16% detected once. Time point denoted: newly diagnosed GD, antithyroid drugs for less than 3 months. PBMC-derived RNA was used for the TCR library. These same records also appear under a second study, on T cells in Graves' hyperthyroidism and ophthalmopathy.

Here the sequenced sample was peripheral blood mononuclear cells (PBMCs), taken at new diagnosis, from a patient treated with antithyroid drugs. These receptors were obtained from a woman aged 25 to 39 with Graves disease.

The rearrangement joins TRBV5-1 to TRBJ2-7; D is unresolved. CDR1 and CDR2 (germline): SGHRS, YFSETQ. The CDR3 is 14 amino acids. The V end was cut by 1 base, the J end by 6 bases, with 14 bases between. The CDR3: CASSLRVGSGEQYF. The CDR3 bases are TGCGCCAGCAGCTTGCGTGTAGGGTCGGGCGAGCAGTACTTC.

The chain joins TRBV10-3 to TRBJ1-1; 10 nucleotides line up with TRBD1. The CDR3 is 15 residues long. V gave up 10 bases and J gave up 1 base; unmatched junction bases: 9. Germline lookup yields CDR1 ENHRY and CDR2 SYGVKD. The CDR3 loop is CATGQGVLENTEAFF. The CDR3 DNA sequence: TGTGCCACCGGACAGGGGGTTTTGGAGAACACTGAAGCTTTCTTT.

This clonotype came up many times. The rearrangement joins TRBV28 to TRBJ2-7; perhaps TRBD1 as D (5 bases). The CDR3 is made up of 18 amino acids. Trimming cost V 7 bases and J 2 bases, with 27 bases left between them. The germline V gene encodes CDR1 MDHEN and CDR2 SYDVKM. CDR3 DNA: TGTGCCAGCACTCCTTGGGGCAATGGACCACGACCTGCCTACGAGCAGTACTTC. Residues: CASTPWGNGPRPAYEQYF.

The sample holds many counts of this clonotype. Compared with germline, one end of the junction differs, possibly owing to a read error. The chain joins TRBV19 to TRBJ1-1; D call uncertain. The CDR3 spans 13 residues. Per germline, CDR1 LNHDA and CDR2 SQIVND (reference sequence). The CDR3 loop reads CASSVDLGSEAFF. The DNA of the CDR3 is TGTGCCAGTAGTGTAGACCTCGGGTCTGAAGCTTTCTTT.

Comments on this clonotype: A much larger clone is a single base away; this may be a read error. CDR3 DNA sequence: TGTGCCAGCAGCTTAATGGTAACAGGGGTTGTGCGGAAGCAGTACTTC. Translating gives CASSLMVTGVVRKQYF. V usage is TRBV7-2 and J usage is TRBJ2-7; 7 bases are a match to TRBD1. This CDR3 is built from 16 residues. Germline V lookup: CDR1 SGHTA, CDR2 FQGNSA. V gave up 2 bases and J gave up 8 bases; unmatched junction bases: 15.

This clonotype was recorded a few times. This may be a read error: a much more frequent sequence differs by one nucleotide. The chain joins TRBV11-2 to TRBJ1-5; D is unclear. V lost 6 bases, J lost 5 bases, and 14 bases lay in between. Germline V lookup: CDR1 SGHAT, CDR2 FQNNGV. This CDR3 has 14 amino acids. The CDR3 sequence: CASSWGSGDQPQHF. In DNA form, the CDR3 reads TGTGCCAGCAGTTGGGGATCTGGGGATCAGCCCCAGCATTTT.